The source of this TCR beta chain is a study of blood T cell repertoires in COVID-19. Measured with immunoSEQ multiplex PCR; TCRdb has only the in-frame clones, and not every one. This table has approximately 170,000 clones, approximately 80% appearing once. This clone was counted at least ten times. All enrollees were about 18 to 90 years old and from some 24 US areas. Membership in each cohort depended on participant-reported clinical history. Among Cohort 3 donors, those recovered had two negative PCRs, clearance, or symptom resolution. This CDR3 contains 13 residues. CDR1 is MGHRA, CDR2 YSYEKL, per germline. The V gene lost 0 bases and the J gene lost 5 bases, with 5 bases spanning the gap.

Sequenced sample: PBMCs or T cells enriched from blood (not recorded which). The chain recombines TRBV4-1 with TRBJ1-3; no definite D call. The receptor's source is a man aged 35 to 55 who had recovered from COVID-19. The CDR3 DNA reads as TGCGCCAGCAGCCAAGATAGCAGAAACACCATATATTTT. Its protein is CASSQDSRNTIYF.